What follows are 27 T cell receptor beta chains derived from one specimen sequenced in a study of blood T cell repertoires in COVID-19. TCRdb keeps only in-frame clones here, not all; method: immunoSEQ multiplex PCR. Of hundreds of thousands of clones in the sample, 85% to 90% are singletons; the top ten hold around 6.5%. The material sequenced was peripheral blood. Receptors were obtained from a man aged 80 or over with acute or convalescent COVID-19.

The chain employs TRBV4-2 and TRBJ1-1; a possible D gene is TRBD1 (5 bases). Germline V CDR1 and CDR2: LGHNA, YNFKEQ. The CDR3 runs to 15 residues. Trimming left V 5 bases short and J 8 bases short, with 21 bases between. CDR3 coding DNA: TGTGCCAGCAGCATAGCCGGGACTAACAAGGGGGAAGCTTTCTTT. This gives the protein CASSIAGTNKGEAFF.

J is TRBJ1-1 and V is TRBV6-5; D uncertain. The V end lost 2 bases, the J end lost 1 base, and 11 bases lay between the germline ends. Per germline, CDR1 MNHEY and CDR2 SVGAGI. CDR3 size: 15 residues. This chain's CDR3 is CASSYEGVANTEAFF. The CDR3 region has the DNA TGTGCCAGCAGTTACGAGGGAGTCGCGAACACTGAAGCTTTCTTT.

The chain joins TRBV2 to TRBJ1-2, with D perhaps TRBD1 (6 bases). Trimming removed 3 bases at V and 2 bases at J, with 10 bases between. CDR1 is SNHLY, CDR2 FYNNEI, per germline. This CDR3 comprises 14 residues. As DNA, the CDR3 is TGTGCCAGCAGTGAGACGACAGGCAACTATGGCTACACCTTC. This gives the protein CASSETTGNYGYTF. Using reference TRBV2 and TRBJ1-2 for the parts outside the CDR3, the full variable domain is EPEVTQTPSHQVTQMGQEVILRCVPISNHLYFYWYRQILGQKVEFLVSFYNNEISEKSEIFDDQFSVERPDGSNFTLKIRSTKLEDSAMYFCASSETTGNYGYTFGSGTRLTVV.

The DNA of the CDR3 is TGTGCCAGCGGGGGACATTTAGCAAATCAGCCCCAGCATTTT. This codes for CASGGHLANQPQHF. This sequence joins TRBV2 and TRBJ1-5; D may be TRBD1 (6 bases). The length of the CDR3 is 14 residues. Trimming cost V 8 bases and J 4 bases, with 15 bases left between them. The germline V gene has CDR1 SNHLY and CDR2 FYNNEI.

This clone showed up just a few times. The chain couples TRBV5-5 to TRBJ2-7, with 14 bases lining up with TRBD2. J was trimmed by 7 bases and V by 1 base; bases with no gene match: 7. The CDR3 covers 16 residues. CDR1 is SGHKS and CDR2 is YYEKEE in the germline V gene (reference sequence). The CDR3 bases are TGTGCCAGCAGCTTGCAGACTAGCGGGAGGGCCGCAGAGCAGTACGTC. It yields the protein CASSLQTSGRAAEQYV.

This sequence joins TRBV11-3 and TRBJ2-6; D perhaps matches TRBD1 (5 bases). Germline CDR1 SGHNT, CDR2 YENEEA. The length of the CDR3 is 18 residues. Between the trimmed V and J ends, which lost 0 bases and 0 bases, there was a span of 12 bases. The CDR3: CASSLDGQGSSGANVLTF. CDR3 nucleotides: TGTGCCAGCAGCTTAGATGGGCAGGGTAGCTCTGGGGCCAACGTCCTGACTTTC.

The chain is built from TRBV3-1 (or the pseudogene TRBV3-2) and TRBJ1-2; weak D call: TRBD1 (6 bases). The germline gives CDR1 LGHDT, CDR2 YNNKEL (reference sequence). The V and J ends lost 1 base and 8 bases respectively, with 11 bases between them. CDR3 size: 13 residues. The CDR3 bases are TGTGCCAGCAGCCAAGCGGCAGGGGAAGGCTACACCTTC. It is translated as CASSQAAGEGYTF.

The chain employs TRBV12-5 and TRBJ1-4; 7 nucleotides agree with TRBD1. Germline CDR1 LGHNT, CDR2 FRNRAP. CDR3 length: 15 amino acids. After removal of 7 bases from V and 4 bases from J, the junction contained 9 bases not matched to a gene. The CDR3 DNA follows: TGTGCTAGTGCCCTAGGGACAGTTGATAATGAAAAACTGTTTTTT. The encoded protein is CASALGTVDNEKLFF.

CDR3 nucleotides: TGTGCCAGCAGCTTAACCGGCAGGGGCTACGAGCAGTACTTC. This translates into CASSLTGRGYEQYF. This chain links TRBV7-3 with TRBJ2-7, with a weak D call TRBD1 (6 bases). The ends were cut back, 0 bases at V and 3 bases at J, with 9 bases in the middle. Germline assignment: CDR1 SGHTA and CDR2 FQGTGA. The CDR3 sequence is 14 residues long.

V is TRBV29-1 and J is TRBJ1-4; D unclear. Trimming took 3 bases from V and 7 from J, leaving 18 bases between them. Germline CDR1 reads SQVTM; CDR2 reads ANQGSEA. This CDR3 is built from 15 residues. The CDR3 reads CSVELSSLLGEKLFF. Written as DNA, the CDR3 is TGCAGCGTTGAGTTGTCTTCCTTGCTAGGTGAAAAACTGTTTTTT. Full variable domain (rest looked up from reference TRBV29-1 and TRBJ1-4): SAVISQKPSRDICQRGTSLTIQCQVDSQVTMMFWYRQQPGQSLTLIATANQGSEATYESGFVIDKFPISRPNLTFSTLTVSNMSPEDSSIYLCSVELSSLLGEKLFFGSGTQLSVL.

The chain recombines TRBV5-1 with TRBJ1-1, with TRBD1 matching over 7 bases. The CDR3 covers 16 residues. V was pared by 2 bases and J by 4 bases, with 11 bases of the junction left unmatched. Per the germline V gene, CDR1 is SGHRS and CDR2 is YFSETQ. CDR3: CASSFPNRQGGTEAFF. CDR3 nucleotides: TGCGCCAGCAGCTTCCCGAACAGACAGGGAGGCACTGAAGCTTTCTTT.

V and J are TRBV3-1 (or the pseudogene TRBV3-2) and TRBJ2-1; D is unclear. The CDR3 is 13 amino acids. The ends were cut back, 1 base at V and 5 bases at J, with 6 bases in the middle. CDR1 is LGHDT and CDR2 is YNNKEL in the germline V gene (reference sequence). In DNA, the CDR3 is TGTGCCAGCAGCCAAGCCCCTAACAATGAGCAGTTCTTC. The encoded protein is CASSQAPNNEQFF.

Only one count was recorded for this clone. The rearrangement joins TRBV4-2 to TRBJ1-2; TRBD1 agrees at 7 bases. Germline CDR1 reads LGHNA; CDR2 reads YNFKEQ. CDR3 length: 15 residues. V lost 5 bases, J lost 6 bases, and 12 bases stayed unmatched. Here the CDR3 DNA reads TGTGCCAGCAGCAAGACTATTAGGGGGCAGGATGGCTACACCTTC. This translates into CASSKTIRGQDGYTF.

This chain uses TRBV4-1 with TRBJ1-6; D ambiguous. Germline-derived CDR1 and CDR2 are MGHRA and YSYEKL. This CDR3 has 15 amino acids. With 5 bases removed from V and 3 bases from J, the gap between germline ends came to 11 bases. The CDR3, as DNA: TGCGCCAGCAGCGACCGGGATCTCTATAATTCACCCCTCCACTTT. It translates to CASSDRDLYNSPLHF.

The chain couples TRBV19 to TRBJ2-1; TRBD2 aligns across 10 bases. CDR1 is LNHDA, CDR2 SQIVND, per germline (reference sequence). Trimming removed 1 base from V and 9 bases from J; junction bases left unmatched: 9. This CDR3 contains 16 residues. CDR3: CASSIAAGGPEGEQFF. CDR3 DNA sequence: TGTGCCAGTAGTATAGCAGCGGGAGGGCCGGAGGGTGAGCAGTTCTTC.

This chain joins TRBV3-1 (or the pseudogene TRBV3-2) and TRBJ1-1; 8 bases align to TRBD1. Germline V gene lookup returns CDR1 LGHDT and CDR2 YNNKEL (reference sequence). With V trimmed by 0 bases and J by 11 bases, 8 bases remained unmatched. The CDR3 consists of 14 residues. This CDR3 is CASSQDNRGSRAFF. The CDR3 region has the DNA TGTGCCAGCAGCCAAGACAACAGGGGGAGTAGGGCTTTCTTT.

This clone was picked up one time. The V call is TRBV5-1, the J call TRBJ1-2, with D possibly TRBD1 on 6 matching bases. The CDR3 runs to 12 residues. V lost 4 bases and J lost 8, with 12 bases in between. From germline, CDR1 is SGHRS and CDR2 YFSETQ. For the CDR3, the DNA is TGCGCCAGCAGCCCGCAGGACAGAGGCTACACCTTC. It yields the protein CASSPQDRGYTF. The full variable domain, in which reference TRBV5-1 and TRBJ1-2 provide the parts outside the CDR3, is KAGVTQTPRYLIKTRGQQVTLSCSPISGHRSVSWYQQTPGQGLQFLFEYFSETQRNKGNFPGRFSGRQFSNSRSEMNVSTLELGDSALYLCASSPQDRGYTFGSGTRLTVV.

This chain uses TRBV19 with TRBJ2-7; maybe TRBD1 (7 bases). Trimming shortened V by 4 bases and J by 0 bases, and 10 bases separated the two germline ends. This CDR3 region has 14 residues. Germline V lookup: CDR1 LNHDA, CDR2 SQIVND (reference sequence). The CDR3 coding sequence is TGTGCCAGTAGTAGGGGGGACAGCTCCTACGAGCAGTACGTC. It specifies CASSRGDSSYEQYV.

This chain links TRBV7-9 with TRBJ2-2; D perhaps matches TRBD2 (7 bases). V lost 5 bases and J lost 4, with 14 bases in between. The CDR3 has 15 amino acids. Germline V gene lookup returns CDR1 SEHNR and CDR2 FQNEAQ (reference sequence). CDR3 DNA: TGTGCCAGCAGCCCCCCGGGGGGCGTCACCGGGGAGCTGTTTTTT. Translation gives CASSPPGGVTGELFF.

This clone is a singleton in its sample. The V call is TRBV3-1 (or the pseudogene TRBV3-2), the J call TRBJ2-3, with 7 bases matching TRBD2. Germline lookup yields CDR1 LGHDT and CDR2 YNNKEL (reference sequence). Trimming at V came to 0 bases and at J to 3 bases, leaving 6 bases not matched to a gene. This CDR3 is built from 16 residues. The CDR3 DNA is TGTGCCAGCAGCCAAGAAAACTTGCGGGAGACAGATACGCAGTATTTT. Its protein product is CASSQENLRETDTQYF.

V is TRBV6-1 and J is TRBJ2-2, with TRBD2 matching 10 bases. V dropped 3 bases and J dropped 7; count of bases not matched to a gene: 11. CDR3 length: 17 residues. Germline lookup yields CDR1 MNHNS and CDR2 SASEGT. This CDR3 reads CASSEALAGVPGGELFF. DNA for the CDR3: TGTGCCAGCAGTGAGGCCCTAGCGGGAGTACCTGGCGGGGAGCTGTTTTTT.

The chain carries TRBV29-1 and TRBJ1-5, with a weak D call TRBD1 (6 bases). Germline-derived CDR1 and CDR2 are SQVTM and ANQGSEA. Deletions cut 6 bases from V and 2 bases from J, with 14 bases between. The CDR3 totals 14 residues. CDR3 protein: CSVVLEGGNQPQHF. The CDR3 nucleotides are TGCAGCGTGGTATTAGAGGGGGGCAATCAGCCCCAGCATTTT. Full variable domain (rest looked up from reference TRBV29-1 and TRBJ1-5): SAVISQKPSRDICQRGTSLTIQCQVDSQVTMMFWYRQQPGQSLTLIATANQGSEATYESGFVIDKFPISRPNLTFSTLTVSNMSPEDSSIYLCSVVLEGGNQPQHFGDGTRLSIL.

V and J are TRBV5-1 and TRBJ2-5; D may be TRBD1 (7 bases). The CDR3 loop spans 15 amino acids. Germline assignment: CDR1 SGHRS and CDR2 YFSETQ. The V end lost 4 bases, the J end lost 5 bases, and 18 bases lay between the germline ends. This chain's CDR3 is CASSNGGDSDETQYF. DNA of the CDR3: TGCGCCAGCAGCAACGGCGGGGACAGCGATGAGACCCAGTACTTC.

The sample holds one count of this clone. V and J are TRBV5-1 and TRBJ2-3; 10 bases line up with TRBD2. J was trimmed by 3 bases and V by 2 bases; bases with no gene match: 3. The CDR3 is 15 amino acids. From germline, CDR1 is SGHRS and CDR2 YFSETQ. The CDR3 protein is CASSLAGGFTDTQYF. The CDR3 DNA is TGCGCCAGCAGCTTAGCGGGAGGGTTTACAGATACGCAGTATTTT.

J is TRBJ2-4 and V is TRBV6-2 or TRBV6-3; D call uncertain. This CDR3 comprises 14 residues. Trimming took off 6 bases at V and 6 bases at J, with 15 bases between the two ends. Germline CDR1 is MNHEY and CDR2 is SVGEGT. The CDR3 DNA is TGTGCCAGCAGCCGCGTTACAGTCGGAAACATTCAGTACTTC. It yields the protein CASSRVTVGNIQYF.

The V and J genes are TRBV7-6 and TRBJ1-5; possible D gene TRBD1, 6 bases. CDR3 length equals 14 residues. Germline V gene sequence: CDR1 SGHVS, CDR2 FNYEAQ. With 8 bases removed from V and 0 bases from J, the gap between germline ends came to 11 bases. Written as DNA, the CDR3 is TGTGCCAGCTCCCCAGGGGATAGCAATCAGCCCCAGCATTTT. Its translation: CASSPGDSNQPQHF.

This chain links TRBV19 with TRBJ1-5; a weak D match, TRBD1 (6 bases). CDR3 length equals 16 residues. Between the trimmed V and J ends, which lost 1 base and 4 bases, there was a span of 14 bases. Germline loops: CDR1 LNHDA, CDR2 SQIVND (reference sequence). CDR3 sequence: CASSIGSGTQNQPQHF. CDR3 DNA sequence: TGTGCCAGTAGTATAGGGTCGGGGACACAAAATCAGCCCCAGCATTTT.